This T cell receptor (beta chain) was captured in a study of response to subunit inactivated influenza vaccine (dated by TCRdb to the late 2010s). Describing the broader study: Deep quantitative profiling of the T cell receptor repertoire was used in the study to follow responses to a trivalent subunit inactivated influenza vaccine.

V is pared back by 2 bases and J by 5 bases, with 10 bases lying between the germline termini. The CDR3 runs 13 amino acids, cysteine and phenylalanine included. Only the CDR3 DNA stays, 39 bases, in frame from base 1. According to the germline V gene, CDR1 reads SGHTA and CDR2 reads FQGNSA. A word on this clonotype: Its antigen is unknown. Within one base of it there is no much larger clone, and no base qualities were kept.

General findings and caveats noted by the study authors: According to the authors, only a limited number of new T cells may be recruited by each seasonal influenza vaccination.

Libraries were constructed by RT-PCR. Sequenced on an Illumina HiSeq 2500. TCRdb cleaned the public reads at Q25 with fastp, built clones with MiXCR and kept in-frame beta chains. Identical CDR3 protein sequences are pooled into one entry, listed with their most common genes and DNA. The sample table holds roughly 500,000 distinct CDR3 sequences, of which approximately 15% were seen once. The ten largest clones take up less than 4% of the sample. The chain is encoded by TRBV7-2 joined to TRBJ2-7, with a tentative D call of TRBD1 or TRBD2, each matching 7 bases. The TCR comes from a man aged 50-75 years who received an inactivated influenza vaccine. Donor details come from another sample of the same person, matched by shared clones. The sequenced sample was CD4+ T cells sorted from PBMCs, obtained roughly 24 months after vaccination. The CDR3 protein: CASSLSGGDEQYF. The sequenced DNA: TGTGCCAGCAGCTTATCAGGGGGGGACGAGCAGTACTTC.